Below are 6 T cell receptor beta chains sequenced from a single sample in a study of blood T cell repertoires in COVID-19. This table comes from immunoSEQ multiplex PCR, and its TCRdb copy is limited to in-frame clones, with some not included. This sample yields about 140,000 clones, of which roughly 85% are seen a single time; roughly 2.9% belongs to the top ten. The sample taken for sequencing was PBMCs or T cells enriched from blood (not recorded which). These receptors originate from a woman in her 50s who had recovered from COVID-19.

This clone was counted only a few times. This rearrangement joins TRBV2 to TRBJ2-7, with TRBD1 matching over 8 bases. Trimming cost V 7 bases and J 3 bases; bases outside gene matches: 8. CDR1 and CDR2 (germline): SNHLY, FYNNEI. The CDR3 loop spans 14 amino acids. Here the CDR3 DNA reads TGTGCCAGCAATACCGGGACAGGCTTCTACGAGCAGTACTTC. Translating it yields CASNTGTGFYEQYF.

For this clone: This sample also contains other DNA sequences that code for the same CDR3. The chain is built from TRBV7-3 and TRBJ1-1; D gene uncertain. CDR3 length equals 13 residues. Trimming stripped 5 bases from V and 1 base from J, with 8 bases between. Germline-derived CDR1 and CDR2 are SGHTA and FQGTGA. The CDR3 region has the DNA TGTGCCAGCAGCCCCAGAGGGAACACTGAAGCTTTCTTT. Translation gives CASSPRGNTEAFF.

This sequence joins TRBV6-1 and TRBJ1-5; 7 positions match TRBD1. V shed 3 bases, J shed 6 bases, and the junction held 5 bases outside the gene matches. Germline CDR1 reads MNHNS; CDR2 reads SASEGT. The CDR3 sequence is 14 residues long. The CDR3 DNA sequence: TGTGCCAGCAGTGAGACAGGGATGAGTCAGCCCCAGCATTTT. Residues: CASSETGMSQPQHF.

A few counts support this clone. V is TRBV19 and J is TRBJ1-1; D is perhaps TRBD1 (6 bases). Germline values: CDR1 LNHDA, CDR2 SQIVND (reference sequence). The V gene lost 5 bases and the J gene lost 8 bases, with 18 bases spanning the gap. This CDR3 is built from 14 residues. CDR3 in DNA: TGTGCCAGTAGTGGAACAGGGAAAGTGGTCGAAGCTTTCTTT. It translates to CASSGTGKVVEAFF. Full variable domain (remainder filled in from reference TRBV19 and TRBJ1-1): DGGITQSPKYLFRKEGQNVTLSCEQNLNHDAMYWYRQDPGQGLRLIYYSQIVNDFQKGDIAEGYSVSREKKESFPLTVTSAQKNPTAFYLCASSGTGKVVEAFFGQGTRLTVV.

The chain employs TRBV10-3 and TRBJ2-3; D is possibly TRBD1 (5 bases). Trimming shortened V by 5 bases and J by 5 bases, and 11 bases separated the two germline ends. Germline V gives CDR1 ENHRY, CDR2 SYGVKD. The CDR3 sequence is 13 residues long. The CDR3 DNA reads TGTGCCATCAGTACTGACAGACGAGATACGCAGTATTTT. Its protein is CAISTDRRDTQYF.

J is TRBJ1-1 and V is TRBV9, with D possibly TRBD1 on 5 matching bases. Germline V gene sequence: CDR1 SGDLS, CDR2 YYNGEE. The CDR3 has 14 amino acids. Trimming removed 4 bases at V and 9 bases at J, with 19 bases between. The chain's CDR3 is CASSKPGDVQKAFF. DNA of the CDR3: TGTGCCAGCAGCAAGCCGGGGGATGTCCAAAAAGCTTTCTTT.